These 5 T cell receptor beta chains were all obtained from the same sample, sequenced in a study of human T cells and chemical hapten exposure. MiXCR was run by TCRdb on the RACE reads, yielding one entry per CDR3 protein. The sample has roughly 60,000 distinct CDR3 sequences, 6.5% to 8.5% seen once. The sample's time point: pre-sensitization, week 0. Treatment indicated: therapeutic diphenylcyclopropenone sensitization with weekly scalp DPC. Specimen: whole blood, collected in connection with sensitization to the hapten diphenylcyclopropenone (DPC). The receptors originated from a woman between 25 and 40 years old with alopecia areata. Some clones in this sample may be carry-over from other donors' samples.

Many counts were recorded for this clonotype. This chain uses TRBV10-1 with TRBJ2-4; 7 nucleotides line up with TRBD2. The CDR3 runs 14 residues. Germline CDR1 is WNHNN and CDR2 is SYGVQD (reference sequence). With V trimmed by 6 bases and J by 6 bases, 8 bases remained unmatched. In nucleotides, the CDR3 is TGCGCCAGCAGCGCGGGGGTACCAGGAAACATTCAGTACTTC. Amino acids: CASSAGVPGNIQYF.

This clonotype came up many times. The chain employs TRBV2 and TRBJ1-1; D unclear. This CDR3 has 13 amino acids. V dropped 8 bases and J dropped 3 bases, with 13 bases sitting between them. Germline CDR1 SNHLY, CDR2 FYNNEI. CDR3 region: CASRLGSHTEAFF. The CDR3 region has the DNA TGTGCCAGCCGCCTTGGGTCCCACACTGAAGCTTTCTTT.

There are many counts of this clonotype. The J gene is TRBJ2-5, the V gene TRBV20-1; D unclear. The length of the CDR3 is 14 residues. Germline V gene sequence: CDR1 DFQATT, CDR2 SNEGSKA (reference sequence). V dropped 0 bases and J dropped 2 bases, with 10 bases sitting between them. The CDR3 loop is CSARDMRIQETQYF. Written as DNA, the CDR3 is TGCAGTGCTAGAGATATGAGGATACAAGAGACCCAGTACTTC.

At least ten counts were recorded for this clonotype. V is TRBV18 and J is TRBJ1-1; 7 bases map to TRBD1. Germline V gene data show CDR1 as KGHSH and CDR2 as LQKENI. The V and J ends lost 2 bases and 4 bases, in that order; junction bases with no gene match: 7. There are 15 residues in the CDR3. The CDR3 loop is CASSPKEAGGTEAFF. CDR3 nucleotide sequence: TGTGCCAGCTCACCAAAGGAGGCAGGGGGCACTGAAGCTTTCTTT.

This clonotype has just a few counts. The chain carries TRBV18 and TRBJ1-1; TRBD1 aligns across 7 bases. Germline CDR1 and CDR2: KGHSH and LQKENI. The CDR3 runs 12 residues. J was trimmed by 10 bases and V by 6 bases; bases with no gene match: 8. CDR3 amino acids: CASSPDRAGAFF. The CDR3 coding sequence is TGTGCCAGCTCCCCTGACAGGGCTGGAGCTTTCTTT.